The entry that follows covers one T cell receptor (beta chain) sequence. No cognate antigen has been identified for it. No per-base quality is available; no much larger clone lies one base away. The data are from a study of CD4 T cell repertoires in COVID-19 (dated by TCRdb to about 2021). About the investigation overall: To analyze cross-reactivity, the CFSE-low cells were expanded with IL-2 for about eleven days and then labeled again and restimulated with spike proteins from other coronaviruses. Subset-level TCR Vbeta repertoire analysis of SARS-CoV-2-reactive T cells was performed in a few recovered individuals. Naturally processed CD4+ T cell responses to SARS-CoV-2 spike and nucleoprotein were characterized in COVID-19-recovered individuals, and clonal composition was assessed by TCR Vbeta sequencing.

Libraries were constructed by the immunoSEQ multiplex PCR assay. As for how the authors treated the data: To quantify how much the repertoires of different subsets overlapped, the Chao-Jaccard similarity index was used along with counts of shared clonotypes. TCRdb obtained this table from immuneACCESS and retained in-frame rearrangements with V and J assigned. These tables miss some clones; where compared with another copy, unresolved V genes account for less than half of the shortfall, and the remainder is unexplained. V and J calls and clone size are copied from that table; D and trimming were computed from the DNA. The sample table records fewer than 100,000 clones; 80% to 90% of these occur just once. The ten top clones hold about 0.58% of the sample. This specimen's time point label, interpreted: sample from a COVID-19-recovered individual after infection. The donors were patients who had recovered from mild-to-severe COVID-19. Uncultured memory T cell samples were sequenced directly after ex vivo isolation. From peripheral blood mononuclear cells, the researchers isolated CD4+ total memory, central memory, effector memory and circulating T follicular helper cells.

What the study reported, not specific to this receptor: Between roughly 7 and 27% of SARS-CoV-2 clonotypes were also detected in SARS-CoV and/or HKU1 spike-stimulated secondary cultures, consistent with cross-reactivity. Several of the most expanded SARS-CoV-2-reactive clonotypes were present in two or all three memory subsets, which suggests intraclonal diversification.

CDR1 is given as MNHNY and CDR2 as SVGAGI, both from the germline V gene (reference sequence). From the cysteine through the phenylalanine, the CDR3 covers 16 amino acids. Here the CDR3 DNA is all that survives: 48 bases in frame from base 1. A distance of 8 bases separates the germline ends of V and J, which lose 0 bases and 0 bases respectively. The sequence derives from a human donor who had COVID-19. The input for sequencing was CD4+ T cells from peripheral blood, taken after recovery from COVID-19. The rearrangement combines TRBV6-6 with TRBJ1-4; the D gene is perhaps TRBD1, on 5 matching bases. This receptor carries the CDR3 CASSYSDISTNEKLFF. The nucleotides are TGTGCCAGCAGTTACTCGGACATCTCAACTAATGAAAAACTGTTTTTT.